This TCR beta chain is from a study of T cell repertoires in aging, cancer and after chemotherapy. This clonotype is judged medium-sized. Rearranged V-D-J TRB sequences were amplified with a mixed TRB-A/B primer pool. TCRdb ran MiXCR on the multiplex PCR reads and lists one entry per CDR3 protein. In the table there are 9,500 or so distinct CDR3 sequences, less than 30% of which are singletons. The template was genomic DNA from peripheral blood, not RNA. Germline V lookup: CDR1 GTSNPN, CDR2 SVGIG (reference sequence). The CDR3 runs 16 residues. Trimming took off 0 bases at V and 3 bases at J, with 14 bases between the two ends.

Sequences were obtained from blood. The rearrangement joins TRBV30 to TRBJ1-4; TRBD1 is a possible D gene (5 bases). This receptor was identified in a human donor in good health. The CDR3 nucleotides are TGTGCCTGGAGTGTAGGGTGGGGACCCGCTAATGAAAAACTGTTTTTT. It codes for CAWSVGWGPANEKLFF.